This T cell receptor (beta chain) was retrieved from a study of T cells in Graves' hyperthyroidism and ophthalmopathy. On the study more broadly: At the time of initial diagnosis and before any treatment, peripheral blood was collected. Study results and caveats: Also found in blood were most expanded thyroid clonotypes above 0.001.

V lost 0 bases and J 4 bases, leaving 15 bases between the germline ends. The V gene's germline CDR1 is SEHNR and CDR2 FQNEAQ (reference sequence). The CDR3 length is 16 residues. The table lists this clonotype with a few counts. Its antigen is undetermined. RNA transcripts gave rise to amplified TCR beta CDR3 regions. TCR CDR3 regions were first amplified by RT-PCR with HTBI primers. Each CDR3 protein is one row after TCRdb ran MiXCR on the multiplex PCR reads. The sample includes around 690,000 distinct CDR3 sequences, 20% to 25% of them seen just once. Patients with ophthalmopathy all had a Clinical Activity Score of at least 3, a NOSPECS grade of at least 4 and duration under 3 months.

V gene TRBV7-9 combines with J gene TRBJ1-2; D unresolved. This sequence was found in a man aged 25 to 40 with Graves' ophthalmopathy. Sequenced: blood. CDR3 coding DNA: TGTGCCAGCAGCTTAGCGGTGAGGCAGCGCCCCTATGGCTACACCTTC. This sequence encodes CASSLAVRQRPYGYTF.